The 16 T cell receptor beta chains reported below all come from one sample, sequenced in a study of control samples from healthy donors and cancer patients. Assay used: immunoSEQ multiplex PCR; TCRdb lists only in-frame clones, some missing. Among about 120,000 clones listed, about 91% were seen once. The specimen sequenced was blood. The receptors come from a man aged 35-49 years in good health.

V and J are TRBV9 and TRBJ1-6, with TRBD1 as a possible D gene (5 bases). The CDR3 totals 14 residues. Germline CDR1 reads SGDLS; CDR2 reads YYNGEE. V lost 0 bases and J 4 bases, leaving 5 bases between the germline ends. The CDR3 DNA follows: TGTGCCAGCAGCGTAGGACAGTATAATTCACCCCTCCACTTT. Encoded protein: CASSVGQYNSPLHF. The whole variable domain, filled in from reference TRBV9 and TRBJ1-6, reads DSGVTQTPKHLITATGQRVTLRCSPRSGDLSVYWYQQSLDQGLQFLIQYYNGEERAKGNILERFSAQQFPDLHSELNLSSLELGDSALYFCASSVGQYNSPLHFGNGTRLTVT.

V is TRBV5-1 and J is TRBJ2-2; D gene uncertain. The germline V gene has CDR1 SGHRS and CDR2 YFSETQ. The CDR3 length is 13 residues. V was clipped by 7 bases and J by 8 bases, with 15 bases between them. CDR3 nucleotides: TGCGCCAGCGACAAAGTCACGAGAGGGGAGCTGTTTTTT. As protein: CASDKVTRGELFF.

The gene calls are TRBV9 and TRBJ1-3; no clear D gene. Trimming removed 0 bases from V and 4 bases from J, with 2 bases in between. This CDR3 contains 12 residues. Germline V gene lookup returns CDR1 SGDLS and CDR2 YYNGEE. The CDR3 sequence: CASSVEGNTIYF. DNA of the CDR3: TGTGCCAGCAGCGTAGAAGGAAACACCATATATTTT.

The chain joins TRBV6-5 to TRBJ2-7; D gene uncertain. Trimming cost V 6 bases and J 2 bases, with 5 bases left between them. The germline V gene has CDR1 MNHEY and CDR2 SVGAGI. CDR3 size: 11 residues. This CDR3 is CASRTAYEQYF. CDR3 nucleotides: TGTGCCAGCAGAACAGCCTACGAGCAGTACTTC.

The V gene is TRBV10-2, the J gene TRBJ1-2, with TRBD1 as a possible D gene (6 bases). The CDR3 has 17 residues. The germline gives CDR1 WSHSY, CDR2 SAAADI. The V gene lost 0 bases and the J gene lost 7 bases, with 21 bases spanning the gap. CDR3 protein: CASSESMGGGGAAGYTF. The CDR3, as DNA: TGCGCCAGCAGTGAGTCGATGGGGGGGGGCGGGGCCGCTGGCTACACCTTC.

The chain couples TRBV20-1 to TRBJ2-7; D uncertain. Germline V gene lookup returns CDR1 DFQATT and CDR2 SNEGSKA (reference sequence). V shed 4 bases and J shed 1 base, with 5 bases lying between them. The CDR3 covers 11 residues. CDR3 residues: CSAKQSYEQYF. DNA for the CDR3: TGCAGTGCTAAACAGTCCTACGAGCAGTACTTC.

This clone was observed a few times. The rearrangement links TRBV3-1 (or the pseudogene TRBV3-2) to TRBJ1-6; D gene uncertain. The CDR3 covers 17 residues. CDR1 is LGHDT and CDR2 is YNNKEL in the germline V gene (reference sequence). V shed 4 bases and J shed 1 base, with 14 bases lying between them. In DNA, the CDR3 is TGTGCCAGCAGCCCAAATAACGGCGTTTCCTATAATTCACCCCTCCACTTT. It yields the protein CASSPNNGVSYNSPLHF.

This clone showed up just once. The chain carries TRBV3-1 (or the pseudogene TRBV3-2) and TRBJ2-6; D gene ambiguous. This CDR3 has 14 residues. Trimming removed 1 base from V and 0 bases from J, with 1 base in between. Germline V lookup: CDR1 LGHDT, CDR2 YNNKEL (reference sequence). In DNA, the CDR3 is TGTGCCAGCAGCCAAGCCTCTGGGGCCAACGTCCTGACTTTC. Amino acid sequence: CASSQASGANVLTF.

The chain joins TRBV5-1 to TRBJ2-1; 13 bases agree with TRBD2. J lost 5 bases, V lost 7 bases, and 6 bases had no gene match. The length of the CDR3 is 15 residues. Germline CDR1 and CDR2: SGHRS and YFSETQ. As DNA, the CDR3 is TGCGCCAGCGACTTTGGACTAGCGGGGGACAATGAGCAGTTCTTC. Translated: CASDFGLAGDNEQFF.

The chain carries TRBV6-5 and TRBJ1-4, with 7 positions matching TRBD1. V lost 6 bases, J lost 4 bases, and 5 bases stayed unmatched. The CDR3 consists of 14 residues. Germline lookup yields CDR1 MNHEY and CDR2 SVGAGI. CDR3 nucleotides: TGTGCCAGCAGACGACAGGGTTATAATGAAAAACTGTTTTTT. As protein: CASRRQGYNEKLFF.

V gene TRBV23-1 combines with J gene TRBJ1-4; 7 bases align to TRBD1. TRBV23-1 is an ORF, with its function uncertain. After removal of 4 bases from V and 3 bases from J, the junction contained 14 bases not matched to a gene. This CDR3 spans 18 amino acids. DNA of the CDR3: TGCGCCAGCAGTCCGAATCAGGGGGGGCGGTCGGCTAATGAAAAACTGTTTTTT. This gives the protein CASSPNQGGRSANEKLFF.

This clone has more than one count but fewer than ten. The chain has TRBV5-1 and TRBJ1-2; 10 bases line up with TRBD1. This CDR3 has 17 amino acids. After removal of 4 bases from V and 3 bases from J, the junction contained 12 bases not matched to a gene. CDR1 and CDR2 from the germline V gene are SGHRS and YFSETQ. The CDR3 is CASSPSRGQGIYYGYTF. CDR3 nucleotides: TGCGCCAGCAGCCCCTCACGGGGACAGGGGATCTACTATGGCTACACCTTC.

The rearrangement links TRBV4-2 to TRBJ1-2; D is ambiguous. V was trimmed by 1 base and J by 6 bases, leaving 12 bases between them. In germline, CDR1 is LGHNA, CDR2 YNFKEQ. The CDR3 is made up of 14 amino acids. CDR3 in DNA: TGTGCCAGCAGCCAAGTCCAGGAGGTAGATGGCTACACCTTC. Translation gives CASSQVQEVDGYTF.

V gene TRBV4-1 combines with J gene TRBJ1-6, with D possibly being TRBD1 (6 bases). Germline CDR1 and CDR2: MGHRA and YSYEKL. CDR3 size: 14 residues. Deletions cut 10 bases from V and 9 bases from J, with 19 bases between. CDR3 amino acids: CATTRRGEGSPLHF. The CDR3 coding sequence is TGCGCCACCACCCGAAGGGGGGAGGGTTCACCCCTCCACTTT.

V is TRBV7-8 and J is TRBJ2-5; D may be TRBD1 or TRBD2 (5 bases each). CDR1 and CDR2 (germline): SGHVS, FQNEAQ. There are 14 residues in the CDR3. Between the trimmed V and J ends, which lost 5 bases and 2 bases, there was a span of 12 bases. In DNA, the CDR3 is TGTGCCAGCAGCATGGGACGTCAACAAGAGACCCAGTACTTC. Protein product: CASSMGRQQETQYF.

The chain couples TRBV19 to TRBJ1-5, with 7 bases aligning to TRBD1. CDR1 is LNHDA and CDR2 is SQIVND in the germline V gene (reference sequence). V gave up 4 bases and J gave up 6 bases; unmatched junction bases: 6. The CDR3 runs 14 residues. The CDR3 DNA reads as TGTGCCAGTAGTACAGACAGGGTAGGTCAGCCCCAGCATTTT. Its translation: CASSTDRVGQPQHF.